The 32 T cell receptor beta chains in this list originate from one sample, sequenced in a study of blood T cells in healthy people across ages. Primers used in a second PCR of about 7 to 12 cycles were a sample-barcoded 5' primer and a J-beta primer mix. TCRdb reprocessed the 5' RACE reads with MiXCR, giving one entry per CDR3 protein. The sample includes nearly 800,000 distinct CDR3 sequences, 20% to 30% of them seen just once. The same sample was also studied in work on T cells of mothers and their children.

Sequenced input: blood. The receptors derive from a boy aged 10-17 years in good health.

This clonotype was seen ten or more times. This sequence joins TRBV7-2 and TRBJ1-5; no clear D. Deletions cut 6 bases from V and 1 base from J, with 7 bases between. The CDR3 is 13 amino acids. Germline assignment: CDR1 SGHTA and CDR2 FQGNSA. The DNA for the CDR3 is TGTGCCAGCAGTTTGTGGAGCAATCAGCCCCAGCATTTT. Encoded protein: CASSLWSNQPQHF.

The J gene is TRBJ2-6, the V gene TRBV11-2, with TRBD1 matching over 9 bases. CDR3 size: 17 residues. The J segment lost 0 bases and the V segment lost 5 bases, leaving 5 bases of the junction unmatched. CDR1 is SGHAT and CDR2 is FQNNGV in the germline V gene. CDR3 coding DNA: TGTGCCAGCAGCCCAGGGACAGGGAGCTCTGGGGCCAACGTCCTGACTTTC. Amino acids: CASSPGTGSSGANVLTF.

In DNA, the CDR3 is TGTGCCACCAGCCTGGGACAGCTAGGCACTGAAGCTTTCTTT. It yields the protein CATSLGQLGTEAFF. The chain combines TRBV15 with TRBJ1-1; 7 nucleotides line up with TRBD1. The ends lost 5 bases at V and 4 bases at J; junction bases unmatched: 7. Germline values: CDR1 LNHNV, CDR2 YYDKDF (reference sequence). The CDR3 extends over 14 amino acids.

This clonotype showed up just a few times. The chain recombines TRBV5-1 with TRBJ2-3; no definite D call. CDR1 and CDR2 (germline): SGHRS, YFSETQ. The V gene lost 5 bases and the J gene lost 1 base, with 14 bases spanning the gap. The CDR3 is 15 amino acids. The CDR3 spells CASSQSGTGTDTQYF. The CDR3 DNA is TGCGCCAGCAGTCAATCCGGTACGGGCACAGATACGCAGTATTTT.

This clonotype was picked up a small number of times. V usage is TRBV5-1 and J usage is TRBJ2-1; no clear D gene. Trimming took off 0 bases at V and 5 bases at J, with 12 bases between the two ends. Germline CDR1 and CDR2: SGHRS and YFSETQ. This CDR3 has 15 amino acids. CDR3 in amino acids: CASSLASSSHNEQFF. The CDR3 nucleotides are TGCGCCAGCAGCTTGGCCTCTAGTTCCCACAATGAGCAGTTCTTC.

V usage is TRBV28 and J usage is TRBJ1-2, with D perhaps matching TRBD1 (6 bases). CDR1 is MDHEN, CDR2 SYDVKM, per germline. This CDR3 contains 17 residues. Trimming left V 10 bases short and J 4 bases short, with 28 bases between. CDR3 loop: CAIRMGYGGGYSYGYTF. The CDR3 coding sequence is TGTGCCATCAGGATGGGCTACGGAGGGGGGTACTCCTATGGCTACACCTTC.

This clonotype came up a few times. This chain connects TRBV29-1 to TRBJ2-2, with D possibly being TRBD2 (6 bases). V dropped 2 bases and J dropped 8 bases, with 15 bases sitting between them. The CDR3 has 14 amino acids. The germline V gene has CDR1 SQVTM and CDR2 ANQGSEA. CDR3 sequence reads: CSVEKGGGIGELFF. The CDR3 DNA follows: TGCAGCGTTGAAAAGGGAGGTGGGATTGGGGAGCTGTTTTTT.

This clonotype has a handful of counts. The CDR3 DNA follows: TGTGCCAGCAGCCATGCAGACACACGTCAGTTCTTC. It encodes CASSHADTRQFF. The rearrangement uses TRBV3-1 and TRBJ2-1; D not resolved. The CDR3 runs 12 residues. Trimming cost V 3 bases and J 13 bases, with 13 bases left between them. CDR1 LGHDT and CDR2 YNNKEL come from the germline V gene (reference sequence).

The V gene is TRBV13, the J gene TRBJ1-2; D gene uncertain. Germline CDR1 and CDR2: PRHDT and FYEKMQ (reference sequence). The CDR3 extends over 17 amino acids. V was shortened by 3 bases and J by 2 bases, with 19 bases between the two germline ends. The CDR3 region is CASSFTGEGEINYGYTF. CDR3 nucleotide sequence: TGTGCCAGCAGCTTTACTGGTGAGGGTGAAATAAACTATGGCTACACCTTC.

The chain combines TRBV28 with TRBJ1-1; the match to TRBD1 covers 8 bases. V dropped 4 bases and J dropped 4; count of bases not matched to a gene: 2. The germline V gene has CDR1 MDHEN and CDR2 SYDVKM. CDR3 length: 13 residues. This CDR3 reads CASSYRGGTEAFF. The CDR3 bases are TGTGCCAGCAGTTACAGGGGGGGCACTGAAGCTTTCTTT.

This clonotype was seen more than once but under ten times. This chain connects TRBV7-2 to TRBJ2-4; weak D call: TRBD1 (6 bases). CDR3 length: 16 residues. V gave up 5 bases and J gave up 1 base, with 15 bases separating them. Germline assignment: CDR1 SGHTA and CDR2 FQGNSA. CDR3 in DNA: TGTGCCAGCAGCGAACAGGGTCGGAGGGCCAAAAACATTCAGTACTTC. Protein: CASSEQGRRAKNIQYF. The full variable domain, its missing parts supplied by reference TRBV7-2 and TRBJ2-4, is GAGVSQSPSNKVTEKGKDVELRCDPISGHTALYWYRQSLGQGLEFLIYFQGNSAPDKSGLPSDRFSAERTGGSVSTLTIQRTQQEDSAVYLCASSEQGRRAKNIQYFGAGTRLSVL.

This clonotype was seen a handful of times. The V and J genes are TRBV20-1 and TRBJ2-7, with D possibly matching TRBD1 (5 bases). CDR3 length: 12 residues. Trimming stripped 3 bases from V and 5 bases from J, with 11 bases between. Looked up from germline, CDR1 is DFQATT and CDR2 is SNEGSKA (reference sequence). CDR3 bases: TGCAGTGCTAGGACAGAGTTCGACGAGCAGTACTTC. Protein sequence: CSARTEFDEQYF.

This clonotype was seen a handful of times. The gene calls are TRBV28 and TRBJ2-3; TRBD2 might be the D (6 bases). The CDR3 consists of 17 residues. The V end lost 4 bases, the J end lost 0 bases, and 17 bases lay between the germline ends. CDR1 and CDR2 (germline): MDHEN, SYDVKM. The CDR3 is CASSSSRRDVSTDTQYF. The CDR3 DNA sequence: TGTGCCAGCAGTTCATCCAGGAGGGACGTTAGCACAGATACGCAGTATTTT.

The CDR3 coding sequence is TGTGCCAGCAGTTACCGAGGGACAGGGGGTGGCAATGAGCAGTTCTTC. This sequence encodes CASSYRGTGGGNEQFF. The chain joins TRBV7-2 to TRBJ2-1; 11 nucleotides match TRBD1. The V and J ends lost 6 bases and 6 bases, in that order; junction bases with no gene match: 10. The CDR3 spans 16 residues. Germline-derived CDR1 and CDR2 are SGHTA and FQGNSA.

The table lists this clonotype with a few counts. The rearrangement uses TRBV3-1 and TRBJ2-6; D is undetermined. Trimming left V 0 bases short and J 0 bases short, with 12 bases between. The CDR3 loop spans 18 amino acids. Germline CDR1 is LGHDT and CDR2 is YNNKEL (reference sequence). The CDR3 DNA is TGTGCCAGCAGCCAAGACTCCCGGATACACTCTGGGGCCAACGTCCTGACTTTC. Translation gives CASSQDSRIHSGANVLTF. Together with reference TRBV3-1 and TRBJ2-6, the CDR3 gives the full variable domain: DTAVSQTPKYLVTQMGNDKSIKCEQNLGHDTMYWYKQDSKKFLKIMFSYNNKELIINETVPNRFSPKSPDKAHLNLHINSLELGDSAVYFCASSQDSRIHSGANVLTFGAGSRLTVL.

The CDR3 DNA follows: TGCGCCAGCAGCCAAGACCCGCGGGCATACAATGAGCAGTTCTTC. As protein: CASSQDPRAYNEQFF. J is TRBJ2-1 and V is TRBV4-3; possibly TRBD2 for D (5 bases). In germline, CDR1 is LGHNA, CDR2 YSLEER. Trimming stripped 0 bases from V and 4 bases from J, with 10 bases between. The CDR3 is made up of 15 amino acids.

This chain uses TRBV2 with TRBJ2-7, with TRBD2 identical over 11 bases. The CDR3 covers 14 residues. V was pared by 8 bases and J by 3 bases, with 6 bases of the junction left unmatched. Germline assignment: CDR1 SNHLY and CDR2 FYNNEI. The CDR3 region is CASRRLAGHYEQYF. As DNA, the CDR3 is TGTGCCAGCCGGCGACTAGCGGGACACTACGAGCAGTACTTC.

This chain connects TRBV29-1 to TRBJ1-1; a weak D match, TRBD1 (5 bases). The CDR3 consists of 14 residues. V lost 4 bases and J lost 1, with 13 bases in between. Germline values: CDR1 SQVTM, CDR2 ANQGSEA. In nucleotides, the CDR3 is TGCAGCGTTGGGCTCGGGGCGAGGAACACTGAAGCTTTCTTT. Amino acids: CSVGLGARNTEAFF.

The CDR3 region is CASSLGQGYNSPLHF. The CDR3 DNA reads TGTGCCAGCAGTCTCGGACAGGGCTATAATTCACCCCTCCACTTT. The V call is TRBV12-3 or TRBV12-4, the J call TRBJ1-6; 8 bases align to TRBD1. The length of the CDR3 is 15 residues. Trimming at V came to 5 bases and at J to 3 bases, leaving 3 bases not matched to a gene.

The chain links TRBV20-1 to TRBJ1-2; D call uncertain. The CDR3 runs 11 residues. The V gene's germline CDR1 is DFQATT and CDR2 SNEGSKA (reference sequence). The V and J ends lost 2 bases and 4 bases respectively, with 5 bases between them. This chain's CDR3 is CSARQLYGYTF. CDR3 DNA sequence: TGCAGTGCTAGACAGCTCTATGGCTACACCTTC.

The rearrangement links TRBV12-3 or TRBV12-4 to TRBJ2-1; D uncertain. V lost 5 bases, J lost 2 bases, and 10 bases lay in between. The CDR3 consists of 14 residues. CDR3 coding DNA: TGTGCCAGCAGTCCGCTGAAGCCCTACAATGAGCAGTTCTTC. Residues: CASSPLKPYNEQFF.

This CDR3 is CASSIFSGDSYEQYF. The CDR3 nucleotides read TGTGCCAGTAGTATATTTTCCGGGGACTCTTACGAGCAGTACTTC. The rearrangement uses TRBV19 and TRBJ2-5; D is possibly TRBD2 (6 bases). The end of the DNA fits TRBJ2-7 better, so the J call may be wrong. The CDR3 runs 15 residues. Germline CDR1 LNHDA, CDR2 SQIVND (reference sequence).

This chain connects TRBV28 to TRBJ2-7, with D unclear. The V end was cut by 3 bases, the J end by 5 bases, with 8 bases between. Germline V lookup: CDR1 MDHEN, CDR2 SYDVKM. The CDR3 runs 12 residues. The CDR3 here is CASSFSADEQYF. The CDR3 DNA reads TGTGCCAGCAGTTTTTCGGCAGACGAGCAGTACTTC. The full variable domain, rest sourced from reference TRBV28 and TRBJ2-7, is DVKVTQSSRYLVKRTGEKVFLECVQDMDHENMFWYRQDPGLGLRLIYFSYDVKMKEKGDIPEGYSVSREKKERFSLILESASTNQTSMYLCASSFSADEQYFGPGTRLTVT.

The CDR3 reads CASSVGDFLYQETQYF. CDR3 nucleotide sequence: TGTGCCAGCAGTGTTGGTGACTTCCTGTACCAAGAGACCCAGTACTTC. The chain has TRBV25-1 and TRBJ2-5; D gene ambiguous. The germline V and J ends were trimmed by 4 bases and 0 bases, with 15 bases remaining between them. The CDR3 loop spans 16 amino acids. From germline, CDR1 is MGHDK and CDR2 SYGVNS. The full variable domain, rest sourced from reference TRBV25-1 and TRBJ2-5, is EADIYQTPRYLVIGTGKKITLECSQTMGHDKMYWYQQDPGMELHLIHYSYGVNSTEKGDLSSESTVSRIRTEHFPLTLESARPSHTSQYLCASSVGDFLYQETQYFGPGTRLLVL.

This CDR3 is CASSQDLWGEKLFF. In DNA form, the CDR3 reads TGTGCCAGCAGCCAAGATCTTTGGGGTGAAAAACTGTTTTTT. The chain has TRBV3-1 and TRBJ1-4; D unclear. Per germline, CDR1 LGHDT and CDR2 YNNKEL (reference sequence). CDR3 length: 14 amino acids. The germline V and J ends were trimmed by 0 bases and 7 bases, with 9 bases remaining between them.

The table lists this clonotype with many counts. V and J are TRBV20-1 and TRBJ1-4; D unclear. The germline V gene encodes CDR1 DFQATT and CDR2 SNEGSKA (reference sequence). Trimming left V 1 base short and J 4 bases short, with 7 bases between. The CDR3 has 13 amino acids. Written as DNA, the CDR3 is TGCAGTGCTAGAGGAGGGTTTAATGAAAAACTGTTTTTT. Translating gives CSARGGFNEKLFF.

This clonotype was recorded a few times. The chain uses TRBV11-1 and TRBJ1-1; D remains ambiguous. This CDR3 comprises 14 residues. V dropped 7 bases and J dropped 3 bases, with 15 bases sitting between them. CDR1 and CDR2 from the germline V gene are SGHAT and FQDESV (reference sequence). CDR3: CASNLNPFYTEAFF. CDR3 in DNA: TGTGCCAGCAATCTAAACCCGTTTTACACTGAAGCTTTCTTT.

This clonotype turned up a few times. The genes are TRBV28 and TRBJ2-4, with D perhaps given as TRBD1 or TRBD2 (5 bases each). The V end was cut by 5 bases, the J end by 3 bases, with 20 bases between. From germline, CDR1 is MDHEN and CDR2 SYDVKM. The CDR3 is made up of 17 amino acids. For the CDR3, the DNA is TGTGCCAGCAGTGGGGACGTAAGCGAGGGGTTCAAAAACATTCAGTACTTC. It encodes CASSGDVSEGFKNIQYF.

This clonotype was recorded a few times. The genes are TRBV9 and TRBJ1-5, with D possibly TRBD1 on 5 matching bases. Germline V gene data show CDR1 as SGDLS and CDR2 as YYNGEE. V lost 2 bases to trimming and J lost 5 bases, with 14 bases between them. The CDR3 length is 15 residues. As DNA, the CDR3 is TGTGCCAGCAGCGTTGGGGGGAGTGCAGATCAGCCCCAGCATTTT. Translating it yields CASSVGGSADQPQHF.

The chain carries TRBV29-1 and TRBJ2-5; weak D call: TRBD1 (7 bases). The V end lost 6 bases, the J end lost 2 bases, and 13 bases lay between the germline ends. Germline V gene lookup returns CDR1 SQVTM and CDR2 ANQGSEA. CDR3 length: 13 residues. DNA of the CDR3: TGCAGCGTCCGGGGGACAGCACAAGAGACCCAGTACTTC. Translating gives CSVRGTAQETQYF.

Details on this clonotype: Germline and junction disagree at one end, which may indicate a read error. The V call is TRBV12-3 or TRBV12-4, the J call TRBJ2-3; TRBD1 might be the D (5 bases). There are 15 residues in the CDR3. CDR3 nucleotide sequence: TGTGCCAGCAGTTTTCTAGGGGCGAGCACAGATGCGCAGTATTTT. Amino acids: CASSFLGASTDAQYF.

This clonotype was detected only a few times. The CDR3 nucleotides read TGTGCCAGCAGCAAACCGGGACTGGATTCGAATGAGCAGTTCTTC. Its translation: CASSKPGLDSNEQFF. The chain recombines TRBV7-9 with TRBJ2-1, with D maybe TRBD2 (6 bases). Looked up from germline, CDR1 is SEHNR and CDR2 is FQNEAQ (reference sequence). The CDR3 sequence is 15 residues long. V was shortened by 5 bases and J by 7 bases, with 18 bases between the two germline ends. The variable domain in full, with the rest retrieved from reference TRBV7-9 and TRBJ2-1, is DTGVSQNPRHKITKRGQNVTFRCDPISEHNRLYWYRQTLGQGPEFLTYFQNEAQLEKSRLLSDRFSAERPKGSFSTLEIQRTEQGDSAMYLCASSKPGLDSNEQFFGPGTRLTVL.